This TCR beta chain was sequenced for a study of blood T cells in healthy people across ages. CDR3 length: 17 amino acids. V lost 1 base and J 6 bases, leaving 18 bases between the germline ends. Concerning this clonotype: Its specificity is unknown.

Broader study findings: In older individuals, TCR beta diversity per million T cells was lower, falling roughly linearly with age. Researchers deemed the diversity estimates from one million T cells underestimates.

Combining a sample-barcoded 5' primer with a J-beta primer mix, a second PCR ran for 7 to 11 cycles. Every cDNA molecule bore a tag from a template-switch adaptor containing 12 random nucleotides. MiXCR, run by TCRdb on the 5' RACE reads, gives a single entry per CDR3 protein. The table shows fewer than 800,000 distinct CDR3 sequences, with approximately 49% occurring only once. This receptor was obtained from a woman aged 55 to 70 in good health. The specimen was blood. This rearrangement joins TRBV12-3 or TRBV12-4 to TRBJ2-2, with a possible D match to TRBD1 (5 bases). The CDR3 DNA reads as TGTGCCAGCAGTTTAGGCTGGGGCCAAGCTTTAGCCGGGGAGCTGTTTTTT. It specifies CASSLGWGQALAGELFF.